This T cell receptor (beta chain) was obtained from a study of T cells in women clearing cervical HPV infection. In the study overall: Case blood was drawn when the lesion was first found; control blood after infection became undetectable. HLA type stays a possible confounder, typing being limited.

Each participant carried one incident cervical HPV16 infection only. In regard to this clone: Its antigen is unknown. From the germline J gene comes the end of the CDR3, since the read stops 3 residues before it. At the DNA level, this CDR3 is encoded by other sequences in the same sample as well.

Generated by immunoSEQ multiplex PCR, the TCRdb table keeps only in-frame clones and is missing some. The table for this sample gives 25,000 to 30,000 clones. The V gene end was trimmed by 5 bases and the J gene end by 1 base; junction bases not matched to a gene: 7. This CDR3 contains 14 residues. Germline-derived CDR1 and CDR2 are SQVTM and ANQGSEA. Study-wide findings and caveats: Repertoire richness, not evenness, was significantly elevated in CIN3+ cases versus controls.

Sequencing input: blood buffy coat. The sequence derives from a woman aged 18 to 75 with a cervical HPV16 infection that either progressed to CIN3+ or cleared (not recorded which). The chain is built from TRBV29-1 and TRBJ2-5; 7 nucleotides align to TRBD1. The CDR3 sequence is CSVTGTAFQETQYF. CDR3 DNA, as far as it was read: TGCAGCGTTACCGGGACAGCATTCCAAGAGACC.